This passage covers 27 T cell receptor beta chains from one sample sequenced in a study of CD8+CD57+ T cells in acquired aplastic anemia. It was genomic DNA that served as the template for profiling TCR beta VDJ and CDR3. One entry per CDR3 protein results from TCRdb running MiXCR on the reads. The repertoire holds around 430,000 distinct CDR3 sequences, about a third seen once, with roughly 0.8% in the top ten. CD8+CD57+ cell expansion had been shown by flow cytometry in patients chosen for sequencing. Sequencing was done on a sample of sorted CD4+, CD8+, or CD8+CD57+ T cells (not recorded which) from PBMCs. Source of these receptors: a human donor with aplastic anemia.

A few counts support this clonotype. The rearrangement uses TRBV10-3 and TRBJ2-2, with TRBD2 identical over 8 bases. The CDR3 runs 13 residues. Losses at the gene ends were 10 bases for V and 6 bases for J; bases not matched to a gene: 7. Germline V gene data show CDR1 as ENHRY and CDR2 as SYGVKD. CDR3 in amino acids: CASKAGEAGELFF. The CDR3 DNA is TGTGCCAGCAAAGCGGGAGAGGCCGGGGAGCTGTTTTTT.

The J gene is TRBJ1-6, the V gene TRBV2; 7 bases align to TRBD1. Germline V gives CDR1 SNHLY, CDR2 FYNNEI. The CDR3 has 14 residues. V lost 6 bases, J lost 14 bases, and 13 bases stayed unmatched. The CDR3 region is CASRTSGTAVSLHF. CDR3 nucleotide sequence: TGTGCCAGCAGGACCAGCGGGACAGCGGTTTCCCTCCACTTT.

The count of this clonotype is one. This chain connects TRBV7-2 to TRBJ2-3; possible D gene TRBD1, 6 bases. V was pared by 3 bases and J by 3 bases, with 10 bases between. There are 14 residues in the CDR3. Germline lookup yields CDR1 SGHTA and CDR2 FQGNSA. CDR3 coding DNA: TGTGCCAGCAGCTTCTGGCAGGGGACAGATACGCAGTATTTT. Translated, it gives CASSFWQGTDTQYF.

This clonotype was counted between two and nine times. The chain carries TRBV6-1 and TRBJ2-3; D call uncertain. V was clipped by 7 bases and J by 6 bases, with 11 bases between them. Germline V gene lookup returns CDR1 MNHNS and CDR2 SASEGT. The CDR3 has 12 amino acids. The CDR3 sequence is CASTLEFDTQYF. CDR3 in DNA: TGTGCCAGCACCCTAGAGTTTGATACGCAGTATTTT.

This clonotype was observed a few times. The rearrangement links TRBV3-1 to TRBJ1-4; D gene ambiguous. In germline, CDR1 is LGHDT, CDR2 YNNKEL (reference sequence). V lost 5 bases and J 8 bases, leaving 15 bases between the germline ends. The CDR3 loop spans 14 amino acids. The CDR3 bases are TGTGCCAGCAGCACGGACGGAGAGACCGAAAAACTGTTTTTT. It yields the protein CASSTDGETEKLFF.

The chain carries TRBV3-1 and TRBJ1-4; possible D gene TRBD1, 5 bases. The V end was cut by 3 bases, the J end by 7 bases, with 12 bases between. The CDR3 spans 14 residues. CDR1 LGHDT and CDR2 YNNKEL come from the germline V gene (reference sequence). The CDR3 coding sequence is TGTGCCAGCAGCCAGGGGCCGGTTGGTGAAAAACTGTTTTTT. It specifies CASSQGPVGEKLFF.

The chain links TRBV2 to TRBJ1-1; D may be TRBD1 (6 bases). Germline values: CDR1 SNHLY, CDR2 FYNNEI. The CDR3 has 14 residues. V shed 5 bases and J shed 0 bases, with 10 bases lying between them. This chain's CDR3 is CASSTQGMNTEAFF. The DNA for the CDR3 is TGTGCCAGCAGTACCCAGGGGATGAACACTGAAGCTTTCTTT.

For this clonotype: A much larger clonotype is one base distant, so this may be a read error. The chain recombines TRBV11-1 with TRBJ2-1, with a weak D call TRBD2 (6 bases). The CDR3 sequence is 15 residues long. Germline CDR1 and CDR2: SGHAT and FQDESV (reference sequence). In DNA form, the CDR3 reads TGTGCCGGCAGCTTGGGGAGGAGGCAGTGGGATGAGCAGTTCTTC. This encodes CAGSLGRRQWDEQFF.

The sample holds a few counts of this clonotype. The chain combines TRBV19 with TRBJ2-1; TRBD1 might be the D (6 bases). This CDR3 has 15 amino acids. The ends were cut back, 9 bases at V and 6 bases at J, with 21 bases in the middle. Germline CDR1 reads LNHDA; CDR2 reads SQIVND (reference sequence). The CDR3 protein is CASSLEGVGRNEQFF. As DNA, the CDR3 is TGTGCCAGCAGTTTAGAGGGGGTCGGGCGCAATGAGCAGTTCTTC.

The chain has TRBV29-1 and TRBJ1-4; D ambiguous. The CDR3 spans 13 residues. The V gene lost 6 bases and the J gene lost 8 bases, with 16 bases spanning the gap. Germline V CDR1 and CDR2: SQVTM, ANQGSEA. CDR3 DNA sequence: TGCAGCGTGAGTCCGGGGATGTGGGAAAAACTGTTTTTT. Its protein product is CSVSPGMWEKLFF.

This clonotype was seen at least ten times. V usage is TRBV15 and J usage is TRBJ2-5, with D perhaps TRBD2 (6 bases). Trimming stripped 1 base from V and 2 bases from J, with 17 bases between. The germline CDR1 and CDR2 sequences are LNHNV and YYDKDF (reference sequence). CDR3 length equals 17 residues. The CDR3 reads CATSRAKESGLQETQYF. For the CDR3, the DNA is TGTGCCACCAGCAGAGCGAAGGAAAGCGGGCTTCAAGAGACCCAGTACTTC. Supplemented by reference TRBV15 and TRBJ2-5, the full variable domain reads DAMVIQNPRYQVTQFGKPVTLSCSQTLNHNVMYWYQQKSSQAPKLLFHYYDKDFNNEADTPDNFQSRRPNTSFCFLDIRSPGLGDTAMYLCATSRAKESGLQETQYFGPGTRLLVL.

As concerns this clonotype: The junction and the germline gene differ at one end; a read error may be behind it. The V call is TRBV10-3, the J call TRBJ1-1; D unresolved. From germline, CDR1 is ENHRY and CDR2 SYGVKD. The CDR3 runs to 14 residues. CDR3 loop: CASSYVAVATEAFF. In DNA, the CDR3 is TGTGCCAGCAGTTACGTGGCGGTTGCCACTGAAGCTTTCTTT.

With respect to this clonotype: A read error may explain this, as a much larger clone is one base away. The chain joins TRBV20-1 to TRBJ1-2, with 7 bases that match TRBD1. This CDR3 has 13 amino acids. Germline V gene sequence: CDR1 DFQATT, CDR2 SNEGSKA (reference sequence). V was pared by 5 bases and J by 7 bases, with 10 bases of the junction left unmatched. The CDR3 region is CSALTGEHCGYTF. In DNA, the CDR3 is TGCAGTGCTCTTACAGGGGAGCACTGTGGCTACACCTTC.

This clonotype came up many times. The chain couples TRBV5-1 to TRBJ2-5, with D possibly being TRBD1 or TRBD2 (5 bases each). Germline CDR1 is SGHRS and CDR2 is YFSETQ. The CDR3 has 16 amino acids. The V gene lost 4 bases and the J gene lost 5 bases, with 21 bases spanning the gap. CDR3 region: CASSPIRDGGEETQYF. As DNA, the CDR3 is TGCGCCAGCAGCCCCATCCGGGACGGTGGGGAGGAGACCCAGTACTTC.

This clonotype was observed many times. The chain recombines TRBV20-1 with TRBJ2-5; TRBD2 matches 9 bases. Germline V gene data show CDR1 as DFQATT and CDR2 as SNEGSKA (reference sequence). J lost 5 bases, V lost 3 bases, and 4 bases had no gene match. This CDR3 is 13 amino acids long. CDR3 protein: CSARLAGYETQYF. As DNA, the CDR3 is TGCAGTGCTAGGCTAGCGGGGTATGAGACCCAGTACTTC.

The genes are TRBV29-1 and TRBJ1-2; no reliable D call. The CDR3 extends over 11 amino acids. Trimming took off 8 bases at V and 2 bases at J, with 9 bases between the two ends. Per germline, CDR1 SQVTM and CDR2 ANQGSEA. The CDR3 reads CSPTQNYGYTF. CDR3 DNA: TGCAGCCCGACGCAGAACTATGGCTACACCTTC.

In its sample, this clonotype was seen many times. The chain combines TRBV19 with TRBJ1-3; 8 bases are shared with TRBD1. The CDR3 consists of 15 residues. Germline V gene lookup returns CDR1 LNHDA and CDR2 SQIVND (reference sequence). Germline trimming cut 3 bases from V and 2 bases from J; bases unmatched to any gene: 3. CDR3 nucleotides: TGTGCCAGTAGTATCACGGGACAGGCTGGAAACACCATATATTTT. Translation gives CASSITGQAGNTIYF.

With regard to this clonotype: A read error is possible here, since a much larger clone lies one base away. The CDR3 DNA is TGTGCCCGGAGCGCAGGGAACTATAATTCACCCCTCCACTTT. This gives the protein CARSAGNYNSPLHF. The chain joins TRBV30 to TRBJ1-6, with D maybe TRBD1 (5 bases). Germline V gene data show CDR1 as GTSNPN and CDR2 as SVGIG (reference sequence). The CDR3 runs 14 residues.

This chain links TRBV24-1 with TRBJ2-7; tentatively, D is TRBD2 (6 bases). The CDR3 has 13 amino acids. Germline V gives CDR1 KGHDR, CDR2 SFDVKD. Trimming cost V 5 bases and J 5 bases, with 12 bases left between them. CDR3 coding DNA: TGTGCCACCAGTGCTGCGGGGAACAACGAGCAGTACTTC. It specifies CATSAAGNNEQYF.

The chain recombines TRBV9 with TRBJ2-3, with 9 bases lining up with TRBD2. J was trimmed by 6 bases and V by 0 bases; bases with no gene match: 8. Germline CDR1 is SGDLS and CDR2 is YYNGEE. The CDR3 is made up of 16 amino acids. Here the CDR3 reads CASSVATSGGTDTQYF. CDR3 DNA: TGTGCCAGCAGCGTAGCGACTAGCGGTGGGACCGATACGCAGTATTTT.

This clonotype has more than one count but fewer than ten. The J gene is TRBJ1-4, the V gene TRBV4-1; D might be TRBD1 (5 bases). With 2 bases removed from V and 5 bases from J, the gap between germline ends came to 15 bases. The CDR3 spans 16 residues. Germline loops: CDR1 MGHRA, CDR2 YSYEKL. The CDR3 region has the DNA TGCGCCAGCAGCCAAATCTTCACAGGAACGAATGAAAAACTGTTTTTT. Protein product: CASSQIFTGTNEKLFF.

This clonotype was detected only a few times. The chain links TRBV20-1 to TRBJ1-1; D may be TRBD1 (5 bases). From germline, CDR1 is DFQATT and CDR2 SNEGSKA (reference sequence). This CDR3 comprises 15 residues. V was clipped by 3 bases and J by 3 bases, with 17 bases between them. CDR3 in amino acids: CSASAANQGDTEAFF. The DNA of the CDR3 is TGCAGTGCTAGCGCCGCCAACCAAGGGGACACTGAAGCTTTCTTT.

The table lists this clonotype with a few counts. This chain uses TRBV20-1 with TRBJ1-5, with D possibly being TRBD1 (6 bases). V was shortened by 1 base and J by 4 bases, with 20 bases between the two germline ends. This CDR3 contains 17 residues. Germline CDR1 and CDR2: DFQATT and SNEGSKA (reference sequence). The DNA for the CDR3 is TGCAGTGCTAGAGTATCAGTTCCGGGACATCGAAATCAGCCCCAGCATTTT. It encodes CSARVSVPGHRNQPQHF.

The chain combines TRBV6-5 with TRBJ2-7; D remains unclear. The CDR3 is made up of 15 amino acids. The V and J ends lost 0 bases and 2 bases respectively, with 11 bases between them. Germline lookup yields CDR1 MNHEY and CDR2 SVGAGI. The CDR3 spells CASSYSPGITYEQYF. As DNA, the CDR3 is TGTGCCAGCAGTTACTCGCCAGGAATCACCTACGAGCAGTACTTC.

The chain couples TRBV5-1 to TRBJ1-6; 9 nucleotides line up with TRBD1. CDR3 length: 16 amino acids. V dropped 0 bases and J dropped 7; count of bases not matched to a gene: 5. Germline CDR1 SGHRS, CDR2 YFSETQ. CDR3: CASSLAGTGQNSPLHF. The CDR3 DNA is TGCGCCAGCAGCTTGGCCGGGACAGGGCAAAATTCACCCCTCCACTTT.

This clonotype was seen only a few times. V is TRBV10-3 and J is TRBJ2-7, with 8 bases that match TRBD2. The CDR3 covers 14 residues. CDR1 and CDR2 from the germline V gene are ENHRY and SYGVKD. Unmatched junction bases numbered 12, after V lost 10 bases and J lost 4 bases. This CDR3 is CASTASGRRYEQYF. The CDR3 DNA sequence: TGTGCCAGCACCGCGAGCGGGAGACGGTACGAGCAGTACTTC.

Many counts were recorded for this clonotype. The chain recombines TRBV15 with TRBJ1-6, with D perhaps matching TRBD1 (5 bases). Trimming pared 1 base from V and 7 bases from J, leaving 14 bases between. The CDR3 is 16 residues long. Germline CDR1 LNHNV, CDR2 YYDKDF (reference sequence). CDR3 sequence (DNA): TGTGCCACCAGCAGAGGACTCGGGACGGGAAATTCACCCCTCCACTTT. This gives the protein CATSRGLGTGNSPLHF.